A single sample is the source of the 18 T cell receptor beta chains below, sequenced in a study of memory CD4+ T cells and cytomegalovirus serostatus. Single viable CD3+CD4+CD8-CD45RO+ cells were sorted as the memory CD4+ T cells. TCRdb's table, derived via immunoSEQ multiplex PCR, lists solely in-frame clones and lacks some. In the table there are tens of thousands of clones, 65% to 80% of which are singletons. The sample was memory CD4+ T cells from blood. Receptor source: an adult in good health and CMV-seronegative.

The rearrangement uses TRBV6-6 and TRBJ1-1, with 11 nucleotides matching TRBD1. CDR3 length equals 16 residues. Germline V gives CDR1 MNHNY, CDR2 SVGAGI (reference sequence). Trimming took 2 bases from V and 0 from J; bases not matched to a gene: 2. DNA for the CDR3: TGTGCCAGCAGTTACGGGACAGGGGGATTGAACACTGAAGCTTTCTTT. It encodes CASSYGTGGLNTEAFF.

The CDR3 DNA follows: TGTGCCTGGAGTCGGAACAGAGACTACGAGCAGTACTTC. Protein product: CAWSRNRDYEQYF. The V gene is TRBV30, the J gene TRBJ2-7; D is unclear. CDR3 length: 13 residues. Germline V gives CDR1 GTSNPN, CDR2 SVGIG (reference sequence). Between the trimmed V and J ends, which lost 2 bases and 3 bases, there was a span of 11 bases.

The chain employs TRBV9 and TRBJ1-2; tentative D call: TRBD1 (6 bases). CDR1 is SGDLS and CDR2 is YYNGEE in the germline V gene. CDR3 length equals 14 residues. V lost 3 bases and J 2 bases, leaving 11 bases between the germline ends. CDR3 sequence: CASSERGGNYGYTF. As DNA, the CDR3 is TGTGCCAGCAGCGAAAGAGGGGGGAACTATGGCTACACCTTC. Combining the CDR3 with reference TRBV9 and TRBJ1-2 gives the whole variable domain DSGVTQTPKHLITATGQRVTLRCSPRSGDLSVYWYQQSLDQGLQFLIQYYNGEERAKGNILERFSAQQFPDLHSELNLSSLELGDSALYFCASSERGGNYGYTFGSGTRLTVV.

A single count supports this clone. The CDR3 region is CASSRDRDTDTQYF. CDR3 nucleotides: TGTGCCAGCAGCCGGGACAGAGACACAGATACGCAGTATTTT. The chain couples TRBV2 to TRBJ2-3; 7 nucleotides line up with TRBD1. Losses at the gene ends were 6 bases for V and 2 bases for J; bases not matched to a gene: 5. Germline lookup yields CDR1 SNHLY and CDR2 FYNNEI. The CDR3 spans 14 residues.

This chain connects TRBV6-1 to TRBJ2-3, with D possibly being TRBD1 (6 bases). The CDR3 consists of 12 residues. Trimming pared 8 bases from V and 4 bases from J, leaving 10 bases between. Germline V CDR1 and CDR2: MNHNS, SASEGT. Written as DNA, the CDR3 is TGTGCCAGCCGACAGGTACCAGATACGCAGTATTTT. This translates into CASRQVPDTQYF.

The CDR3 DNA reads TGTGCCAGCAGTGGGGGGGGCTCGGGCAAAAACATTCAGTACTTC. Its protein is CASSGGGSGKNIQYF. The chain recombines TRBV28 with TRBJ2-4; TRBD2 might be the D (7 bases). The ends were cut back, 5 bases at V and 3 bases at J, with 14 bases in the middle. CDR3 length equals 15 residues. CDR1 is MDHEN and CDR2 is SYDVKM in the germline V gene.

CDR3 loop: CASSPTAGLAGGEQFF. In DNA form, the CDR3 reads TGTGCCAGCTCACCTACTGCGGGACTAGCGGGCGGTGAGCAGTTCTTC. V and J are TRBV18 and TRBJ2-1; TRBD2 agrees at 12 bases. The CDR3 is made up of 16 amino acids. CDR1 and CDR2 from the germline V gene are KGHSH and LQKENI. The V and J ends lost 3 bases and 9 bases, in that order; junction bases with no gene match: 9.

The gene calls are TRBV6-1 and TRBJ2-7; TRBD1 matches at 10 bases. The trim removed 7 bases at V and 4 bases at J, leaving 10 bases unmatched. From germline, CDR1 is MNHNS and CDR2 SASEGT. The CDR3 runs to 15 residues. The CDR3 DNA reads TGTGCCAGCATTCTTTCGACAGGGGGCGCGTACGAGCAGTACTTC. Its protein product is CASILSTGGAYEQYF.

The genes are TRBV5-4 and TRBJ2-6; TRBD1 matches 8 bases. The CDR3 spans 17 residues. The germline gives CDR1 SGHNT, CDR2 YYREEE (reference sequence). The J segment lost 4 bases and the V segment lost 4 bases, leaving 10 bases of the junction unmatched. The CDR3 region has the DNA TGTGCCAGCAGCGGAAGGACAGGGTATGGCGGGGCCAACGTCCTGACTTTC. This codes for CASSGRTGYGGANVLTF.

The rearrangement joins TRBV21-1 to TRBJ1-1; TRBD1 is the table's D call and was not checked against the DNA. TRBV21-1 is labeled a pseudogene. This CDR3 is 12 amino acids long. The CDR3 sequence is CASSTWGLEAFF. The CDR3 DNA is TGTGCCAGCAGCACCTGGGGCCTTGAAGCTTTCTTT.

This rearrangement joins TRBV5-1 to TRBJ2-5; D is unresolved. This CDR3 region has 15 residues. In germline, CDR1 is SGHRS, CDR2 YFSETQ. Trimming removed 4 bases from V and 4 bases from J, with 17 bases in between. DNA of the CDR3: TGCGCCAGCAGCGGAACCCTCGTAGGGCGAGAGACCCAGTACTTC. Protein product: CASSGTLVGRETQYF.

CDR3 in DNA: TGTGCCAGCAGCTTATTGTTCCCCCTGCGGGAGCAGTTCTTC. Translating it yields CASSLLFPLREQFF. The rearrangement uses TRBV7-2 and TRBJ2-1; no reliable D call. The CDR3 length is 14 residues. The germline V gene encodes CDR1 SGHTA and CDR2 FQGNSA. Trimming pared 2 bases from V and 10 bases from J, leaving 15 bases between.

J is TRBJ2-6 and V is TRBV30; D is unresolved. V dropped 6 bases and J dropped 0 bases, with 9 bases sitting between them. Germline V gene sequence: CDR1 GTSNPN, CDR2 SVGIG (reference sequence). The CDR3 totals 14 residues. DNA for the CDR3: TGTGCCTGCCCCCGGAGCTCTGGGGCCAACGTCCTGACTTTC. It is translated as CACPRSSGANVLTF.

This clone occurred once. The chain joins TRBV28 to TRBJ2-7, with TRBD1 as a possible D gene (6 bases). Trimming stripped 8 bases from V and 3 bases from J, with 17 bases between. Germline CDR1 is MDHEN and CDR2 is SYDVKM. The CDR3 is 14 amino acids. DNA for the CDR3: TGTGCCAGCGAGGGACCCGACAGGATCTACGAGCAGTACTTC. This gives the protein CASEGPDRIYEQYF.

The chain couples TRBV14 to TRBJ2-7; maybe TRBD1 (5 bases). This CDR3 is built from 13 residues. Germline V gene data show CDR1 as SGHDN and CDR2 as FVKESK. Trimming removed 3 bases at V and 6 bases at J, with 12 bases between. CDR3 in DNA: TGTGCCAGCAGCCAGTTTGGTAGGGGCGAGCAGTACTTC. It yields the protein CASSQFGRGEQYF.

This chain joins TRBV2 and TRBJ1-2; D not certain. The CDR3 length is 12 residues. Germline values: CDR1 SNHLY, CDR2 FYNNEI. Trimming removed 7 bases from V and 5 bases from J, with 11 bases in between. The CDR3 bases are TGTGCCAGCACAATAAACGGGTATGGCTACACCTTC. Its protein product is CASTINGYGYTF.

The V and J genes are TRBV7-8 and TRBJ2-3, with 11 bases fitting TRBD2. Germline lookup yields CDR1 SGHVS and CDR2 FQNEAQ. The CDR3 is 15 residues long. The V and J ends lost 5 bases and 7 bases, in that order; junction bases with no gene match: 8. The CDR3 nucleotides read TGTGCCAGCAGCCCGACCGGGACTAGCGGAAATACGCAGTATTTT. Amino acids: CASSPTGTSGNTQYF.

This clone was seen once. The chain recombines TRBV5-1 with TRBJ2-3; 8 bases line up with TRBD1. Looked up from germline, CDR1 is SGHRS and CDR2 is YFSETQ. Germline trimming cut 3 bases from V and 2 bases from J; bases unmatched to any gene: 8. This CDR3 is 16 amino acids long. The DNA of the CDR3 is TGCGCCAGCAGCTCAACAGGGGGTATACACACAGATACGCAGTATTTT. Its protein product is CASSSTGGIHTDTQYF.